This TCR beta chain was found in a study of blood T cell repertoires in COVID-19. In this sample, this clone is medium-sized. Germline CDR1 and CDR2: SQVTM and ANQGSEA. Trimming shortened V by 6 bases and J by 7 bases, and 19 bases separated the two germline ends. The length of the CDR3 is 14 residues. Clones were sequenced by immunoSEQ multiplex PCR, and TCRdb holds only the in-frame ones, with some missing. In the table there are 95,000 to 150,000 clones, just under 80% of which are singletons. The V call is TRBV29-1, the J call TRBJ2-1; D perhaps matches TRBD2 (5 bases). The sample consisted of peripheral blood. The receptor's source is a man aged 55 to 69 with active or convalescent COVID-19. The CDR3 reads CSVVPYLEENEQFF. CDR3 nucleotides: TGCAGCGTGGTTCCTTATTTGGAGGAGAATGAGCAGTTCTTC.